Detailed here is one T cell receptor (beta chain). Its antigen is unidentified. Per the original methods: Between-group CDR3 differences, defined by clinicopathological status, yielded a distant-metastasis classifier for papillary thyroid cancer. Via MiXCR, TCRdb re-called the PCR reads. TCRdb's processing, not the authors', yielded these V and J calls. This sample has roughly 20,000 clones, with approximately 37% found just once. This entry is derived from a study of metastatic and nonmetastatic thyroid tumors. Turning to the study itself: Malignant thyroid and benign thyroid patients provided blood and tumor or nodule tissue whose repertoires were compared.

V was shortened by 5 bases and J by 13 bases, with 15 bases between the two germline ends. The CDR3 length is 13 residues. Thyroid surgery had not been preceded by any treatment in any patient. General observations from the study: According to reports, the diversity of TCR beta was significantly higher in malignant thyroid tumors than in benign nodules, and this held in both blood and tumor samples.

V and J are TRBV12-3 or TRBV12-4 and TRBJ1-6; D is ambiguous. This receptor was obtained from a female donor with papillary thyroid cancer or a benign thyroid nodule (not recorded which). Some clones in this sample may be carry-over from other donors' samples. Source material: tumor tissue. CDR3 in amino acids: CASSIGQARPLHF. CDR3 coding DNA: TGTGCCAGCAGTATAGGGCAGGCCAGGCCCCTCCACTTT.